Listed below are T cell receptor beta chains from one sample, sequenced in a study of metastatic and nonmetastatic thyroid tumors. Using MiXCR, TCRdb re-called clones from the PCR reads. Counted here are thousands of clones, about a third occurring once; the ten biggest clones make up about 21%. Sequenced sample: adjacent normal tissue. The origin of the receptors is a female donor with papillary thyroid cancer or a benign thyroid nodule (not recorded which). Some clones in this sample may be carry-over from other donors' samples. Both conserved end residues are part of each CDR3. D genes are given only for firm matches. Rows give clone size only sometimes, using once, few, many, or a class for an expanded clone.

TRBD1	TRBV6-2/TRBV6-3	few	TRBJ2-7	CASSYGTGNEQYF	TGTGCCAGCAGTTACGGGACAGGGAACGAGCAGTACTTC
-	TRBV6-2/TRBV6-3	-	TRBJ2-3	CASSYLGPTDTQYF	TGTGCCAGCAGTTACCTCGGACCCACAGATACGCAGTATTTT
TRBD2	TRBV6-1	-	TRBJ2-3	CASSVLAGGQDTQYF	TGTGCCAGCAGTGTCCTAGCGGGAGGGCAAGATACGCAGTATTTT
-	TRBV7-2	-	TRBJ2-1	CASSAFLAFNEQFF	TGTGCCAGCAGCGCATTTCTAGCGTTCAATGAGCAGTTCTTC
TRBD2	TRBV27	few	TRBJ2-2	CASTQRSGMNTGELFF	TGTGCCAGCACCCAGCGTAGCGGGATGAACACCGGGGAGCTGTTTTTT
-	TRBV12-3/TRBV12-4	few	TRBJ2-1	CASTIRGWGGRYEQFF	TGTGCCAGCACTATCAGGGGCTGGGGGGGCCGGTATGAGCAGTTCTTC
-	TRBV7-3	-	TRBJ2-3	CASSLKGRGSTDTQYF	TGTGCCAGCAGCTTAAAGGGTAGGGGAAGCACAGATACGCAGTATTTT
-	TRBV24-1	-	TRBJ1-2	CDRPGRNSYGYTF	TGTGATCGGCCGGGGCGCAACTCCTATGGCTACACCTTC
-	TRBV5-1	-	TRBJ2-7	CASSTRGWLQGYEQYF	TGCGCCAGCAGCACACGAGGTTGGTTGCAAGGCTACGAGCAGTACTTC
-	TRBV11-2	-	TRBJ1-6	CASSLDLGLNFKNSPLHF	TGTGCCAGCAGCTTAGATCTAGGGCTTAACTTCAAAAATTCACCCCTCCACTTT
TRBD1	TRBV2	few	TRBJ2-1	CASSGAGTGAEQFF	TGTGCCAGCAGTGGGGCAGGGACAGGGGCGGAGCAGTTCTTC
TRBD2	TRBV9	-	TRBJ2-3	CASSVRQGLPDTQYF	TGTGCCAGCAGCGTTCGGCAGGGACTACCAGATACGCAGTATTTT
-	TRBV6-1	-	TRBJ2-3	CASSEGNAGADTQYF	TGTGCCAGCAGTGAGGGGAATGCTGGCGCAGATACTCAGTATTTT
-	TRBV19	large	TRBJ1-2	CASSIEAGTNYGYTF	TGTGCCAGTAGTATAGAGGCAGGGACTAACTATGGCTACACCTTC
-	TRBV5-1	-	TRBJ2-3	CASSLFEGSDTQYF	TGCGCCAGCAGCTTGTTTGAGGGATCAGATACGCAGTATTTT
-	TRBV2	few	TRBJ1-2	CASSLASGNYGYTF	TGTGCCAGCAGTTTAGCGAGTGGGAACTATGGCTACACCTTC
TRBD1	TRBV19	few	TRBJ1-1	CASSSREGAEAFF	TGTGCCAGTAGTAGCAGGGAGGGGGCCGAAGCTTTCTTT
TRBD1	TRBV27	large	TRBJ1-2	CASRPGQARKGPYGYTF	TGTGCCAGCCGGCCGGGACAGGCGCGAAAAGGGCCCTATGGCTACACCTTC